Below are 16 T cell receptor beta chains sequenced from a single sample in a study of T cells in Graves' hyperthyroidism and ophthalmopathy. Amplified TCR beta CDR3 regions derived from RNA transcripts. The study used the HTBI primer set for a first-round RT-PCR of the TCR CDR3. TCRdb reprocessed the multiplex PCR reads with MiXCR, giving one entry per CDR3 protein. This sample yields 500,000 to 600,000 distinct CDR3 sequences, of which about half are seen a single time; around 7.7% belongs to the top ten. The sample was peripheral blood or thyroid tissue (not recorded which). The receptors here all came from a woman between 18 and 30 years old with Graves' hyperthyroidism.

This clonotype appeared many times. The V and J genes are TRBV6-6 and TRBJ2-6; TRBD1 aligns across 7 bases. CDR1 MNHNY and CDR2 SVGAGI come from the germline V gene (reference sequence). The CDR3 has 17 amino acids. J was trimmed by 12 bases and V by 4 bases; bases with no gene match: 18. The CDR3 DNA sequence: TGTGCCAGCAGTTTCCCGGGACAGCTCCCCTCAACCTCCGTCCTGACTTTC. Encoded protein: CASSFPGQLPSTSVLTF.

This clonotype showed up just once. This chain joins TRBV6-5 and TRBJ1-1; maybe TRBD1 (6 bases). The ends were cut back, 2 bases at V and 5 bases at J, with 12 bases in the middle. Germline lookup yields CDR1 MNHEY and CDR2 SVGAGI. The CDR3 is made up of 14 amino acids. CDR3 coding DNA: TGTGCCAGCAGTTACGGGGGCCGTAAAACTGAAGCTTTCTTT. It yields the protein CASSYGGRKTEAFF.

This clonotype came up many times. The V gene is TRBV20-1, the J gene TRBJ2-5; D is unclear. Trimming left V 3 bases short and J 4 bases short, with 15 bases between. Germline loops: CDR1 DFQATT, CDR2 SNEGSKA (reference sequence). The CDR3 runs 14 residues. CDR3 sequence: CSARPLSRRETQYF. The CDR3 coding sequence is TGCAGTGCTAGGCCCCTTTCCAGGCGAGAGACCCAGTACTTC.

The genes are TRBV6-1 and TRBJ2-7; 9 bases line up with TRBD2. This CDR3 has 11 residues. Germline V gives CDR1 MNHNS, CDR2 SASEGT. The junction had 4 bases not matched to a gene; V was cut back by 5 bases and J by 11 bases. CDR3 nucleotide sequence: TGTGCCAGCAGTTCCGGGACTAGCAAGTACTTC. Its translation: CASSSGTSKYF.

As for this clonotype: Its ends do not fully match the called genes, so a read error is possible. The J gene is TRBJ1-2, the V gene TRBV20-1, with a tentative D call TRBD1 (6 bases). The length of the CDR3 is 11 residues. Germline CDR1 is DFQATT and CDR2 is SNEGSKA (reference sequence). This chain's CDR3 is CSAKTGYDYTF. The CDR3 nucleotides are TGCAGTGCCAAGACAGGCTATGACTACACCTTC.

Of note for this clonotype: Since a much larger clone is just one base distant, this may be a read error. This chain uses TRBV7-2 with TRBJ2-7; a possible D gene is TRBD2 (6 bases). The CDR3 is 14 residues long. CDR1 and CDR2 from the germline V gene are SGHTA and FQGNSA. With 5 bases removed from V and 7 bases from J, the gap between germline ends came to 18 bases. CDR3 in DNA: TGTACCAGCAGCCGCCTGACTAGGGCGGAGGAGCAGTACTTC. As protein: CTSSRLTRAEEQYF.

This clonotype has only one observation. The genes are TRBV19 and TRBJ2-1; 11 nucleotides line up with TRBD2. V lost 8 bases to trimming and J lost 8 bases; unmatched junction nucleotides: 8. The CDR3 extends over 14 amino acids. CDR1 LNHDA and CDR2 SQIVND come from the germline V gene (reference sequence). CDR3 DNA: TGTGCCAGTTCGGTAGCGGGAGGGCCCTATGAGCAGTTCTTC. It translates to CASSVAGGPYEQFF.

The DNA for the CDR3 is TGTGCCAGCAGTGAACGAGGTGGGCGCACCGGGGAGCTGTTTTTT. This gives the protein CASSERGGRTGELFF. The J gene is TRBJ2-2, the V gene TRBV2; D remains unclear. The CDR3 is made up of 15 amino acids. Trimming cost V 2 bases and J 4 bases, with 11 bases left between them. Germline lookup yields CDR1 SNHLY and CDR2 FYNNEI.

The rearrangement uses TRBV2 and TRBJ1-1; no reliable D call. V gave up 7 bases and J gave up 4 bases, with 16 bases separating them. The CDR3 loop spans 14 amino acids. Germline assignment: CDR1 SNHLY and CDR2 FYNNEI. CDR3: CASTEEGQRTEAFF. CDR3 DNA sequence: TGTGCCAGCACGGAGGAGGGTCAGCGCACTGAAGCTTTCTTT.

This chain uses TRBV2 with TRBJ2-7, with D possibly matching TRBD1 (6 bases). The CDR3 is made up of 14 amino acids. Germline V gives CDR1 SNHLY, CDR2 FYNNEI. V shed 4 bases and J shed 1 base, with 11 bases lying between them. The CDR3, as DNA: TGTGCCAGCAGTGGGATAGGGGGATCCTACGAGCAGTACTTC. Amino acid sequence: CASSGIGGSYEQYF.

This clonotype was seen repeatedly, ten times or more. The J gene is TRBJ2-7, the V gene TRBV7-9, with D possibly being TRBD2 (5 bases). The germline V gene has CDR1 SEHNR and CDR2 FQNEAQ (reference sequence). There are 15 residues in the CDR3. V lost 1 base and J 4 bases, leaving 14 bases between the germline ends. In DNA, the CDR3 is TGTGCCAGCAGCTTAGTTAGGCAGTCGGGGTACGAGCAGTACTTC. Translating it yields CASSLVRQSGYEQYF.

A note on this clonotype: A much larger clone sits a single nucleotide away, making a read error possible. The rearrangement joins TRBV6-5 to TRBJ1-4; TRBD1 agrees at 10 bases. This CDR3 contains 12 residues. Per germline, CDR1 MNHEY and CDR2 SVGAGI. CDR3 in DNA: TGTGCCAGCAAGACAGGGGGCGAAAAACTGGTTTTT. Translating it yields CASKTGGEKLVF.

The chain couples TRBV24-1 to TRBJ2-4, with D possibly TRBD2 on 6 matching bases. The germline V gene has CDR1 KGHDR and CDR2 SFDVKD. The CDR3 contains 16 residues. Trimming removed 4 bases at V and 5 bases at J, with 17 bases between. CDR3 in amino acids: CATSDPSEEGENIQYF. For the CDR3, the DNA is TGTGCCACCAGTGACCCTTCAGAGGAGGGTGAAAACATTCAGTACTTC.

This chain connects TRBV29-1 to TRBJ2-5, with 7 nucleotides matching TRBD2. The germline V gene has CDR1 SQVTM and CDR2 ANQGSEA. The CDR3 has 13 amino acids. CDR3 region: CSGGGTYQETQYF. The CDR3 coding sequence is TGCAGTGGGGGAGGGACGTACCAAGAGACCCAGTACTTC.

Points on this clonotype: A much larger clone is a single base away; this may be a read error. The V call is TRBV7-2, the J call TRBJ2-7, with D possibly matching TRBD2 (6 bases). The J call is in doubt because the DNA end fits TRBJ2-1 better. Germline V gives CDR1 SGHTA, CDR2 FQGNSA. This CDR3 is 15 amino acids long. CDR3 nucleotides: TGTACCAGCAGCTTACCGGGGGACTTTTACAATGAGCAGTTCTTC. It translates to CTSSLPGDFYNEQFF.

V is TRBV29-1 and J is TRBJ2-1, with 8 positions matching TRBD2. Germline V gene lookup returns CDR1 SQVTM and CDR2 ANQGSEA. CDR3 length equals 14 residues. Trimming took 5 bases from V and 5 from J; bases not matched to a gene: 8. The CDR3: CSVLGLALNNEQFF. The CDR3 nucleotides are TGCAGCGTTCTAGGACTAGCTTTAAACAATGAGCAGTTCTTC.